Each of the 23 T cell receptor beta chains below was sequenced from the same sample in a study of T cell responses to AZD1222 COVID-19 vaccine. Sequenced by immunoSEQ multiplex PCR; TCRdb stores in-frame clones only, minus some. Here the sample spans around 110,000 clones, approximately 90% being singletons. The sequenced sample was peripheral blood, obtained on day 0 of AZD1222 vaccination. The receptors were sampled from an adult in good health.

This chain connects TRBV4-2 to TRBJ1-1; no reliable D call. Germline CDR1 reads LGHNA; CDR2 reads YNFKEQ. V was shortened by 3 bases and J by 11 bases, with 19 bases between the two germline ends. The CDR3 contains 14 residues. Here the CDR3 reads CASSQTDTPLSAFF. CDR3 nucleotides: TGTGCCAGCAGCCAGACTGATACCCCTCTGAGTGCTTTCTTT.

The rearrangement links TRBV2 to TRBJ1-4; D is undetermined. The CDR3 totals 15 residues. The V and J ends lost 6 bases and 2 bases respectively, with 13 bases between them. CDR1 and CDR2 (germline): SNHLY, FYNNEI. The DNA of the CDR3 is TGTGCCAGCAGGCCATTTGCGCGCACTAATGAAAAACTGTTTTTT. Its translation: CASRPFARTNEKLFF.

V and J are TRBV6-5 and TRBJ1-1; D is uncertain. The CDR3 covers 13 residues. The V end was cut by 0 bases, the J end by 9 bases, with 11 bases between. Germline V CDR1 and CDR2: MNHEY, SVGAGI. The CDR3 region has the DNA TGTGCCAGCAGTTACTCGCCAGCGGGAAAAGCTTTCTTT. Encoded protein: CASSYSPAGKAFF.

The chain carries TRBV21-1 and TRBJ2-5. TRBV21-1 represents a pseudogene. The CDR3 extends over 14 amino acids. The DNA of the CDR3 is TGTGCCAGCAGCCAAGACAGGGGAGGGGAGACCCAGTACTTC. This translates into CASSQDRGGETQYF.

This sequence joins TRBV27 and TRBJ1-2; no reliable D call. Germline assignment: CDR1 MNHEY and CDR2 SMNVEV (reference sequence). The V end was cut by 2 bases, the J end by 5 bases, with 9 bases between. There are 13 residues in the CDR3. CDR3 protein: CASSLGPGYGYTF. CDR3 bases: TGTGCCAGCAGTTTAGGCCCGGGGTATGGCTACACCTTC.

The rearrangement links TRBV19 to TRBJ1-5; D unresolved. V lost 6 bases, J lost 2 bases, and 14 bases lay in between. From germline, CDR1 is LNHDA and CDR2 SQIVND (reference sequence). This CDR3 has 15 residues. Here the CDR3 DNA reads TGTGCCAGTAGCACCCCGTTTTCGGGCAATCAGCCCCAGCATTTT. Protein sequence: CASSTPFSGNQPQHF.

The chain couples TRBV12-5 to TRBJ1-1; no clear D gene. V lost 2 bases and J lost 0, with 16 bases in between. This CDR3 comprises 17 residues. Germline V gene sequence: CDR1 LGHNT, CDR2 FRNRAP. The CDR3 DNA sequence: TGTGCTAGTGGTTTGCGGCCGGGGATGGGGATGAACACTGAAGCTTTCTTT. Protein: CASGLRPGMGMNTEAFF.

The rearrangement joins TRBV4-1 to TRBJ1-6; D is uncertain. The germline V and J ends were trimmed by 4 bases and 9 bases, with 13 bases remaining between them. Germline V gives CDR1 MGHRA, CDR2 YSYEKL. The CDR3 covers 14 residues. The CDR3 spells CASSPTTTVSPLHF. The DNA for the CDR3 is TGCGCCAGCAGCCCCACAACAACTGTTTCACCCCTCCACTTT.

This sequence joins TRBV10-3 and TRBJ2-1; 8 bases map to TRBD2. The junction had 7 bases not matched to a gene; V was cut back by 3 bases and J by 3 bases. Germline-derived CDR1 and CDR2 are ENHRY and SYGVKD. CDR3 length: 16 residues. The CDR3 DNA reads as TGTGCCATCAGTGATAGCTTAGCGGGGAACTACAATGAGCAGTTCTTC. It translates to CAISDSLAGNYNEQFF.

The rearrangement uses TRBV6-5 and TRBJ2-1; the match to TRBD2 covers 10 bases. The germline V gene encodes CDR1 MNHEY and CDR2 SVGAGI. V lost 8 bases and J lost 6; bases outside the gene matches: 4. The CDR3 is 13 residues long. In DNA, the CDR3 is TGTGCCAGCGGCGGGACTAGCGTCAATGAGCAGTTCTTC. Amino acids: CASGGTSVNEQFF.

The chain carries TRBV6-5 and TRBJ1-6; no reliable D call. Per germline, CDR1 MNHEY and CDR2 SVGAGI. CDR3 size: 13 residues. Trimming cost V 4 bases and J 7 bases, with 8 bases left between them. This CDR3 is CASSSDWNSPLHF. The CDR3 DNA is TGTGCCAGCAGTTCCGATTGGAATTCACCCCTCCACTTT.

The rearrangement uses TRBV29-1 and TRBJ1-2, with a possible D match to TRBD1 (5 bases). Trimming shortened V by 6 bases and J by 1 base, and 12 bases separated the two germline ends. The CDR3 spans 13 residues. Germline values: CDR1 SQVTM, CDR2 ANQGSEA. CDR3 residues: CSVGGVDNYGYTF. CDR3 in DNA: TGCAGCGTGGGGGGGGTAGATAACTATGGCTACACCTTC.

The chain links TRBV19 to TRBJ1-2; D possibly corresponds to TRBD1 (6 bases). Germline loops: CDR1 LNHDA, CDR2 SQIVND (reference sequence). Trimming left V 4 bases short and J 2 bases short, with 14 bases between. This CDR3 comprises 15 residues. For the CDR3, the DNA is TGTGCCAGTAGTACCCAGACAGGCGCAAACTATGGCTACACCTTC. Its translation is CASSTQTGANYGYTF.

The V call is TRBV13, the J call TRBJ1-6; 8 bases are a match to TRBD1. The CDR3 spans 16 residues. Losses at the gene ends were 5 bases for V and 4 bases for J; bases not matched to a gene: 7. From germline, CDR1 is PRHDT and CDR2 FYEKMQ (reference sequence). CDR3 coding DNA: TGTGCCAGCAGCGTCGACAGGGGTCTTTATAATTCACCCCTCCACTTT. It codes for CASSVDRGLYNSPLHF.

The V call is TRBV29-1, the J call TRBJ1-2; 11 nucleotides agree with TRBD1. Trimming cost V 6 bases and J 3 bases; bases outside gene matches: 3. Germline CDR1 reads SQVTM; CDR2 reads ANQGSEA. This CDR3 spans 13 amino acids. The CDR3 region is CSVGTGGDYGYTF. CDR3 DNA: TGCAGCGTCGGGACAGGGGGAGACTATGGCTACACCTTC.

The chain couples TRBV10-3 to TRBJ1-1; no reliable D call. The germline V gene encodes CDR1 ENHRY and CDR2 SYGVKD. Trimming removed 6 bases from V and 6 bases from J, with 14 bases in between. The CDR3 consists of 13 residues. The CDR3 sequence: CAISPRSEAEAFF. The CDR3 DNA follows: TGTGCCATCAGCCCGAGGTCGGAGGCTGAAGCTTTCTTT.

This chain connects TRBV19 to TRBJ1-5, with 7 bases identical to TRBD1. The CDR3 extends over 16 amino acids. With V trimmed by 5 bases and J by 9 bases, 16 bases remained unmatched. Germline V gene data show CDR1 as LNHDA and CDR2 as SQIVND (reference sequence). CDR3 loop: CASSPFTGEGVRPQHF. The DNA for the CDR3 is TGTGCCAGTAGTCCATTTACAGGGGAAGGAGTACGGCCCCAGCATTTT.

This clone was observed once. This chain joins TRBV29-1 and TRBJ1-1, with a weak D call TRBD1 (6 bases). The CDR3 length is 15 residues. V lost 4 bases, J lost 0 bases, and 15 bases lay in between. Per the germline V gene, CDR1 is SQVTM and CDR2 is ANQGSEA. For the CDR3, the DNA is TGCAGCGTTGGCCCCTCGACAGGAATGAACACTGAAGCTTTCTTT. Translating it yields CSVGPSTGMNTEAFF.

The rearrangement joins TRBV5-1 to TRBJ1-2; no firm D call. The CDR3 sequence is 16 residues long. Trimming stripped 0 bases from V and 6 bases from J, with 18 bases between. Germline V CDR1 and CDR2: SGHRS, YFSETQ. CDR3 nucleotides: TGCGCCAGCAGCTTGGACGGCAGGTCCACTTCGAATGGCTACACCTTC. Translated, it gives CASSLDGRSTSNGYTF.

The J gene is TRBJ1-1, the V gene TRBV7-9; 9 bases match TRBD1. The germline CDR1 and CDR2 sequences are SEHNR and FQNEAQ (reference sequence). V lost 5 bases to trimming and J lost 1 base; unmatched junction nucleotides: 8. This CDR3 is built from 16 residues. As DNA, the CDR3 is TGTGCCAGCAGCCGGGGACAGGGCCTTGGGAACACTGAAGCTTTCTTT. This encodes CASSRGQGLGNTEAFF.

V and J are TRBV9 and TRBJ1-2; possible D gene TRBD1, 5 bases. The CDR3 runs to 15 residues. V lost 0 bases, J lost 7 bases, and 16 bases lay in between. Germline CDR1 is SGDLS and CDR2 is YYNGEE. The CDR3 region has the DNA TGTGCCAGCAGCGTAGATGACAGCGTGGGTGGTGGCTACACCTTC. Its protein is CASSVDDSVGGGYTF.

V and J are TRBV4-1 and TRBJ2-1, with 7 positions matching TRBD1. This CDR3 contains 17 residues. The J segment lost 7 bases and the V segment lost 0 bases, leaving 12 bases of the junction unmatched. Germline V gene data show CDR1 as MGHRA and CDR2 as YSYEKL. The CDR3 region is CASSQEQWQGVVNEQFF. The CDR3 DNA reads TGCGCCAGCAGCCAAGAACAGTGGCAGGGGGTGGTGAATGAGCAGTTCTTC.

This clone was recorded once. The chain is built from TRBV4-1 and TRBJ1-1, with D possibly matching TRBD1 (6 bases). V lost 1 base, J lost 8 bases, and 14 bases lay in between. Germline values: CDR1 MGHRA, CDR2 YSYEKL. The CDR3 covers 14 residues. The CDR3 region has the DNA TGCGCCAGCAGCCAAGTACAACAGGGTGGCGAAGCTTTCTTT. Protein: CASSQVQQGGEAFF.